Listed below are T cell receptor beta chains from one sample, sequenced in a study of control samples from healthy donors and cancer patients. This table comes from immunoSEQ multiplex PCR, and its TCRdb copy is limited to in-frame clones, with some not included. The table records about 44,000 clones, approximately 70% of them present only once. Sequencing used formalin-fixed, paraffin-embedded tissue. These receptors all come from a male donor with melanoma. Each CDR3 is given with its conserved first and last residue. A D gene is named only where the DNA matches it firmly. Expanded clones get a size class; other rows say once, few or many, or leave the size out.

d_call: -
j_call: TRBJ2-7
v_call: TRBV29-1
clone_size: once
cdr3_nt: TGCAGCGTTGAGATCCCGGGCTACGAGCAGTACTTC
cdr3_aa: CSVEIPGYEQYF

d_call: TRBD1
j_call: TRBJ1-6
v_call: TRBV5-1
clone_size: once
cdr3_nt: TGCGCCAGCAGCTTGGAAGGGACAGTAAATTCACCCCTCCACTTT
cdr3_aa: CASSLEGTVNSPLHF

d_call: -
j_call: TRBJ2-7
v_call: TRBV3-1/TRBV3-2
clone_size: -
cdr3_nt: TGTGCCAGCAGCCAATTCCCGGGACACGCCTACGAGCAGTACTTC
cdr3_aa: CASSQFPGHAYEQYF

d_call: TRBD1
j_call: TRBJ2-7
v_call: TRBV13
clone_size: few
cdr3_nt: TGTGCCAGCAGCTTAGGGGACAGGGCCCACGAGCAGTACTTC
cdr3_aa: CASSLGDRAHEQYF

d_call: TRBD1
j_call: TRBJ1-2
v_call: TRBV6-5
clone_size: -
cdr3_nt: TGTGCCAGCAGTTACTCGACAGGGGAAGATGGCTACACCTTC
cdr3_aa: CASSYSTGEDGYTF

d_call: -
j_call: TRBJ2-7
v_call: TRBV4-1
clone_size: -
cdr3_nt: TGCGCCAGCAGCCAAGGGTGGGAGCCACCCTACGAGCAGTACTTC
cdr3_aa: CASSQGWEPPYEQYF

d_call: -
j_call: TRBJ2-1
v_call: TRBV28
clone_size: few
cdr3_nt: TGTGCCAGCAGTTTATCCGGCAATGAGCAGTTCTTC
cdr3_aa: CASSLSGNEQFF

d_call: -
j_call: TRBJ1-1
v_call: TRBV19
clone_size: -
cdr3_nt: TGTGCCAGTAGTATAGGTCGGGGCCAAGCTTTCTTT
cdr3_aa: CASSIGRGQAFF

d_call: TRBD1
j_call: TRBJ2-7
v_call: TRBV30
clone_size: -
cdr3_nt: TGTGCCTGGAGTTCTGTGGACAGGGGAATTCACGAGCAGTACTTC
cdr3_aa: CAWSSVDRGIHEQYF

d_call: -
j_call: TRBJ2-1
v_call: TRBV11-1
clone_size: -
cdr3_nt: TGTGCCAGCAGCTTAACCGGGGACAATGAGCAGTTCTTC
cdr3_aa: CASSLTGDNEQFF

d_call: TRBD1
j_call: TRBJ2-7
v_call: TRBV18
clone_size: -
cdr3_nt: TGTGCCAGCTCACCAAGTCCTGGCAGGGGGCATGAGCAATACTTC
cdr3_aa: CASSPSPGRGHEQYF

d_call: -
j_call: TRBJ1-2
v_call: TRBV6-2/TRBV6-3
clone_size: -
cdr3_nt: TGTGCCAGCAGTTACCAAGGCGGCTACACCTTC
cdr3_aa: CASSYQGGYTF

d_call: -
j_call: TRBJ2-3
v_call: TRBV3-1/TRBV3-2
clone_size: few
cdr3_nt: TGTGCCAGCAGCCGGGGCGCAGGCACCACAGATACGCAGTATTTT
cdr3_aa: CASSRGAGTTDTQYF

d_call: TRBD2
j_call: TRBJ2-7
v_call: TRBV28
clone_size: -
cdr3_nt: TGTGCCAGCAGTCCACTGGGGCTAGCGGGAGGCGAGCAGTACTTC
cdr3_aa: CASSPLGLAGGEQYF

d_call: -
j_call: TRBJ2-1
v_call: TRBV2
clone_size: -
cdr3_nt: TGTGCCAGCAGCCTGTACAATGAGCAGTTCTTC
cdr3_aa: CASSLYNEQFF

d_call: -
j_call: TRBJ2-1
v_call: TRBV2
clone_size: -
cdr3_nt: TGTGCCAGCATCCTCGGGGGCACCACAGTGGAGCAGTTCTTC
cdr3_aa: CASILGGTTVEQFF

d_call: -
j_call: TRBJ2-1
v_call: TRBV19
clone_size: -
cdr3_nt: TGTGCCAGTAGTATAGAAGTTGGAGGGCCAAGCAATGAGCAGTTCTTC
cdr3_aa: CASSIEVGGPSNEQFF

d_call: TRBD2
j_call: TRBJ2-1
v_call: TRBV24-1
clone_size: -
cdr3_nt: TGTGCCACCAGTGGGGTAGGGACTAGCGGGAGCATTGAGCAGTTCTTC
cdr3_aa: CATSGVGTSGSIEQFF

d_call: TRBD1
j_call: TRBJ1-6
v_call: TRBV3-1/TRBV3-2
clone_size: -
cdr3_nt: TGTGCCAGCAGCTATGGACAGGGCTATAATTCACCCCTCCACTTT
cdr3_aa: CASSYGQGYNSPLHF

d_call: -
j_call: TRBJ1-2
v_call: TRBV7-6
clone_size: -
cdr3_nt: TGTGCCAGCAGCTTAGTGGCACGAGGAGGCTACACCTTC
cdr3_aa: CASSLVARGGYTF

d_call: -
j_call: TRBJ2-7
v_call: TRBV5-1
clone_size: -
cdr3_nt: TGCGCCAGCAGCACCTTTTCGGGGGTTCAGCAGTACTTC
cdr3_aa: CASSTFSGVQQYF

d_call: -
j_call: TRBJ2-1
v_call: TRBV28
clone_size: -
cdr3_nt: TGTGCCAGCAGTGTAGGGTACAATGAGCAGTTCTTC
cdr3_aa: CASSVGYNEQFF

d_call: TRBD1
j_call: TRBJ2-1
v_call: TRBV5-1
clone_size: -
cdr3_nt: TGCGCCAGCAGCCGAACAGGGGGCAGAGGTAATGAGCAGTTCTTC
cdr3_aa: CASSRTGGRGNEQFF

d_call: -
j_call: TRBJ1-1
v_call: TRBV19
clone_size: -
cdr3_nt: TGTGCCAGCCGACAGAACACTGAAGCTTTCTTT
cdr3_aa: CASRQNTEAFF

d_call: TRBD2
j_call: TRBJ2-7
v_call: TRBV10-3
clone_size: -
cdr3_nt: TGTGCCATCAGTTATGGACTAGCTGGCGAGCAGTACTTC
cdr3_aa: CAISYGLAGEQYF

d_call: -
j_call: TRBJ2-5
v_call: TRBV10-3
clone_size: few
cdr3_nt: TGTGCCATCAGTGACAGGGGAGAGACCCAGTACTTC
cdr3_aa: CAISDRGETQYF

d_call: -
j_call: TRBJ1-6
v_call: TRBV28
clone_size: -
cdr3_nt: TGTGCCAGCAACGCCCTCTCCTATAATTCACCCCTCCACTTT
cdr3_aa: CASNALSYNSPLHF

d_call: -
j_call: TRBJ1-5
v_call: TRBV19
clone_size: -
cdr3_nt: TGTGCCAGTAGTCGAGGAATTAGCAATCAGCCCCAGCATTTT
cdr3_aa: CASSRGISNQPQHF

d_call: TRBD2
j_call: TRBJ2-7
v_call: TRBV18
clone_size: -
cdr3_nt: TGTGCCAGCTCACTCTCTAGCGGGATCCACGAGCAGTACTTC
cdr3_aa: CASSLSSGIHEQYF

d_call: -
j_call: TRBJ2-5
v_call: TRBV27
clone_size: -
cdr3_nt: TGTGCCAGCAGGGTTAGCGGACAAGAGACCCAGTACTTC
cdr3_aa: CASRVSGQETQYF

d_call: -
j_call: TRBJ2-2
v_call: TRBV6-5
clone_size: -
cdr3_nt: TGTGCCAACAGCAGACTCACCCCTAACACCGGGGAGCTGTTTTTT
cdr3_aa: CANSRLTPNTGELFF

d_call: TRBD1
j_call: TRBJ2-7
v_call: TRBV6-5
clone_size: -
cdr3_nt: TGTGCCAGCACCCCGGGACAGGGAGCTTACGAGCAGTACTTC
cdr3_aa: CASTPGQGAYEQYF

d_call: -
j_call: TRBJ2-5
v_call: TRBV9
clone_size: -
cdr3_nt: TGTGCCAGCAGCGTAGGCCCCGGGGAGACCCAGTACTTC
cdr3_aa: CASSVGPGETQYF

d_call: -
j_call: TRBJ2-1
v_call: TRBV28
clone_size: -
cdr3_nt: TGTGCCAGCACCCATGCTAGCGAAAGGCAGTTCTTC
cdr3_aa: CASTHASERQFF

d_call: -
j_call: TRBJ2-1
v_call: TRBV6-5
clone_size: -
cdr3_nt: TGTGCCAGCAGTCTAGCGAGAGACCCCGCGGGTGAGCAGTTCTTC
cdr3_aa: CASSLARDPAGEQFF

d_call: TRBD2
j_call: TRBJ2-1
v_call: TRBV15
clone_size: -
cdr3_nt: TGTGCCACCACCCCGAGGGGACTAGCGGACAATGAGCAGTTCTTC
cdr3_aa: CATTPRGLADNEQFF

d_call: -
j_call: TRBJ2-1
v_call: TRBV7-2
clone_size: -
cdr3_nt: TGTGCCAGCAGCTTATCTCCCACAACCTACAATGAGCAGTTCTTC
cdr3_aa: CASSLSPTTYNEQFF

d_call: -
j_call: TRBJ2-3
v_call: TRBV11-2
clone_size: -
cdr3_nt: TGTGCCAGCAGCTCTGGGGGGCCAGATACGCAGTATTTT
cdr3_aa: CASSSGGPDTQYF

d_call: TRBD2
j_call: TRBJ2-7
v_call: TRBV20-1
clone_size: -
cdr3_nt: TGCAGTGCTAGTGGCCCTAGCGGGAGAGGAGACTACGAGCAGTACTTC
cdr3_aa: CSASGPSGRGDYEQYF

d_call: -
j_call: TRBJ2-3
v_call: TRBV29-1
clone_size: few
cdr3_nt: TGCAGCGTTGAAGCCCCGGGACTGCAAGATACGCAGTATTTT
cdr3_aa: CSVEAPGLQDTQYF

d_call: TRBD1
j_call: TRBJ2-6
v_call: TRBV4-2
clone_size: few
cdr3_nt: TGTGCCAGCAGCGTAACCGGGACAGGGGTCTCTGGGGCCAACGTCCTGACTTTC
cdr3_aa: CASSVTGTGVSGANVLTF

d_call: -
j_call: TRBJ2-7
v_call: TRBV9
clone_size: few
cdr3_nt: TGTGCCAGCAGCGTTTCCGACCAATCCGAGCAGTACTTC
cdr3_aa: CASSVSDQSEQYF

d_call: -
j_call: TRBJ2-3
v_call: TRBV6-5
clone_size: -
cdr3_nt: TGTGCCAGCAGTCATTTCACAGATACGCAGTATTTT
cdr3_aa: CASSHFTDTQYF

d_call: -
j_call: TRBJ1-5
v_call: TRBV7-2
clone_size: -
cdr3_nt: TGTGCCAGCAGCGGAACTAGCAATCAGCCCCAGCATTTT
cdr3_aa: CASSGTSNQPQHF

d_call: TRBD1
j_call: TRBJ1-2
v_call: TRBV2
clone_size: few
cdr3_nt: TGTGCCAGCAAGACAGGGGGACCTTATGGCTACACCTTC
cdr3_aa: CASKTGGPYGYTF